This entry lists 18 T cell receptor beta chains sequenced from one sample in a study of cytomegalovirus exposure and HLA in healthy donors. The PCR used 60 Vbeta and 13 Jbeta primers. Generated by immunoSEQ multiplex PCR, the TCRdb table keeps only in-frame clones and is missing some. This sample has approximately 220,000 clones, with approximately 80% found just once. The sequencing input was PBMCs. These receptors came from a man aged 35-49 years in good health and CMV-seronegative.

This clone was seen more than once but under ten times. This rearrangement joins TRBV19 to TRBJ2-6; D is unresolved. Trimming shortened V by 7 bases and J by 5 bases, and 12 bases separated the two germline ends. This CDR3 contains 14 residues. Germline V gene sequence: CDR1 LNHDA, CDR2 SQIVND (reference sequence). The CDR3 DNA reads TGTGCCAGTAATGGCTTCCCATGGGCCAACGTCCTGACTTTC. This translates into CASNGFPWANVLTF.

V is TRBV5-5 and J is TRBJ1-2; a weak D match, TRBD1 (6 bases). V shed 4 bases and J shed 2 bases, with 15 bases lying between them. Looked up from germline, CDR1 is SGHKS and CDR2 is YYEKEE (reference sequence). This CDR3 contains 15 residues. This CDR3 reads CASSPDPTGNYGYTF. CDR3 bases: TGTGCCAGCAGCCCGGACCCGACAGGCAACTATGGCTACACCTTC. The complete variable domain, with remaining parts taken from reference TRBV5-5 and TRBJ1-2, reads DAGVTQSPTHLIKTRGQQVTLRCSPISGHKSVSWYQQVLGQGPQFIFQYYEKEERGRGNFPDRFSARQFPNYSSELNVNALLLGDSALYLCASSPDPTGNYGYTFGSGTRLTVV.

The rearrangement links TRBV30 to TRBJ2-7, with D possibly TRBD2 on 5 matching bases. This CDR3 is built from 12 residues. Deletions cut 0 bases from V and 4 bases from J, with 7 bases between. Germline V gives CDR1 GTSNPN, CDR2 SVGIG (reference sequence). Here the CDR3 reads CAWSVSGYEQYF. DNA for the CDR3: TGTGCCTGGAGTGTTTCGGGATACGAGCAGTACTTC. Complete variable domain (other parts from reference TRBV30 and TRBJ2-7): SQTIHQWPATLVQPVGSPLSLECTVEGTSNPNLYWYRQAAGRGLQLLFYSVGIGQISSEVPQNLSASRPQDRQFILSSKKLLLSDSGFYLCAWSVSGYEQYFGPGTRLTVT.

The rearrangement links TRBV11-3 to TRBJ2-5; tentative D call: TRBD1 (5 bases). CDR1 is SGHNT and CDR2 is YENEEA in the germline V gene. Trimming stripped 5 bases from V and 3 bases from J, with 10 bases between. The CDR3 loop spans 13 amino acids. For the CDR3, the DNA is TGTGCCAGCAGCCCGACAGTAAAAGAGACCCAGTACTTC. Translated, it gives CASSPTVKETQYF.

The rearrangement links TRBV20-1 to TRBJ2-1; D is perhaps TRBD2 (6 bases). Germline V gene sequence: CDR1 DFQATT, CDR2 SNEGSKA (reference sequence). The CDR3 is made up of 8 amino acids. The CDR3 is CRDPGGFF. CDR3 nucleotide sequence: TGCAGGGACCCCGGGGGGTTCTTC.

This rearrangement joins TRBV19 to TRBJ1-1; 11 bases line up with TRBD1. The V gene end was trimmed by 2 bases and the J gene end by 6 bases; junction bases not matched to a gene: 2. Germline V gene sequence: CDR1 LNHDA, CDR2 SQIVND (reference sequence). The CDR3 has 14 residues. DNA for the CDR3: TGTGCCAGTAGTATATCGGGACAGGGGGCTGAAGCTTTCTTT. Encoded protein: CASSISGQGAEAFF.

This sequence joins TRBV11-2 and TRBJ2-7, with D uncertain. Germline lookup yields CDR1 SGHAT and CDR2 FQNNGV. The CDR3 runs to 14 residues. Trimming shortened V by 5 bases and J by 6 bases, and 17 bases separated the two germline ends. The CDR3 reads CASSDGIGRSEQYF. The CDR3 DNA reads as TGTGCCAGCAGCGACGGAATTGGTCGGAGCGAGCAGTACTTC.

A few counts support this clone. The rearrangement links TRBV4-3 to TRBJ1-4; D is unclear. Germline-derived CDR1 and CDR2 are LGHNA and YSLEER. V lost 0 bases to trimming and J lost 4 bases, with 9 bases between them. The CDR3 covers 15 residues. DNA for the CDR3: TGCGCCAGCAGCCAAGAGGGAGGGAATAATGAAAAACTGTTTTTT. This encodes CASSQEGGNNEKLFF.

The chain recombines TRBV7-2 with TRBJ1-1; D is uncertain. The CDR3 totals 17 residues. The germline gives CDR1 SGHTA, CDR2 FQGNSA. V was cut by 5 bases and J by 0 bases, with 19 bases left in between. CDR3 region: CASSRRGSSTLNTEAFF. CDR3 nucleotide sequence: TGTGCCAGCAGCCGACGCGGCAGCTCTACCCTGAACACTGAAGCTTTCTTT.

The chain carries TRBV7-2 and TRBJ1-5; D remains unclear. V shed 2 bases and J shed 1 base, with 18 bases lying between them. This CDR3 is built from 18 residues. Germline CDR1 and CDR2: SGHTA and FQGNSA. Here the CDR3 DNA reads TGTGCCAGCAGCTTATCCGCTAACCCCTATATGAGCAATCAGCCCCAGCATTTT. This encodes CASSLSANPYMSNQPQHF.

V gene TRBV27 combines with J gene TRBJ1-5; D is unresolved. CDR1 is MNHEY and CDR2 is SMNVEV in the germline V gene (reference sequence). This CDR3 region has 17 residues. Between the trimmed V and J ends, which lost 6 bases and 2 bases, there was a span of 20 bases. DNA for the CDR3: TGTGCCAGCAGCCTCGGAGGTTCGGGGTTCGGCAATCAGCCCCAGCATTTT. Residues: CASSLGGSGFGNQPQHF.

The rearrangement links TRBV7-2 to TRBJ1-5; D uncertain. Trimming shortened V by 2 bases and J by 2 bases, and 4 bases separated the two germline ends. The CDR3 is made up of 13 amino acids. The germline V gene encodes CDR1 SGHTA and CDR2 FQGNSA. The CDR3 sequence is CASSLTRNQPQHF. Here the CDR3 DNA reads TGTGCCAGCAGCTTAACTCGCAATCAGCCCCAGCATTTT.

The rearrangement uses TRBV2 and TRBJ1-5; D may be TRBD1 (6 bases). The CDR3 loop spans 16 amino acids. The germline V gene has CDR1 SNHLY and CDR2 FYNNEI. V lost 6 bases, J lost 0 bases, and 15 bases lay in between. CDR3: CASRKPGQYSNQPQHF. The CDR3 DNA is TGTGCCAGCAGAAAACCGGGACAATATAGCAATCAGCCCCAGCATTTT.

This rearrangement joins TRBV19 to TRBJ2-1, with TRBD2 matching 10 bases. This CDR3 has 15 amino acids. V lost 7 bases and J lost 0; bases outside the gene matches: 3. From germline, CDR1 is LNHDA and CDR2 SQIVND (reference sequence). The CDR3 here is CASTPSGSSYNEQFF. CDR3 sequence (DNA): TGTGCCAGTACTCCTAGCGGGAGCTCCTACAATGAGCAGTTCTTC.

The V call is TRBV19, the J call TRBJ1-1; D gene ambiguous. Germline V gene data show CDR1 as LNHDA and CDR2 as SQIVND (reference sequence). This CDR3 is 13 amino acids long. With 3 bases removed from V and 4 bases from J, the gap between germline ends came to 9 bases. CDR3: CASSIWGGTEAFF. DNA for the CDR3: TGTGCCAGTAGTATCTGGGGAGGCACTGAAGCTTTCTTT.

V is TRBV6-5 and J is TRBJ2-7; D may be TRBD2 (6 bases). Germline CDR1 MNHEY, CDR2 SVGAGI. This CDR3 spans 14 amino acids. V gave up 6 bases and J gave up 4 bases, with 16 bases separating them. CDR3 sequence: CASRGSGNSYEQYF. DNA for the CDR3: TGTGCCAGCAGGGGTAGCGGTAATTCGTACGAGCAGTACTTC.

This chain joins TRBV5-6 and TRBJ2-3; D remains ambiguous. This CDR3 is built from 15 residues. V lost 10 bases and J 0 bases, leaving 18 bases between the germline ends. Germline CDR1 and CDR2: SGHDT and YYEEEE. DNA for the CDR3: TGTGCCTCTGGATATGGAGTTCCTAGCACAGATACGCAGTATTTT. Translated: CASGYGVPSTDTQYF. Together with reference TRBV5-6 and TRBJ2-3, the CDR3 gives the full variable domain: DAGVTQSPTHLIKTRGQQVTLRCSPKSGHDTVSWYQQALGQGPQFIFQYYEEEERQRGNFPDRFSGHQFPNYSSELNVNALLLGDSALYLCASGYGVPSTDTQYFGPGTRLTVL.

The chain uses TRBV5-1 and TRBJ1-1; no clear D. The CDR3 covers 14 residues. V was trimmed by 0 bases and J by 5 bases, leaving 11 bases between them. CDR1 is SGHRS and CDR2 is YFSETQ in the germline V gene. The CDR3 loop is CASSLASAGTEAFF. In nucleotides, the CDR3 is TGCGCCAGCAGCTTGGCCTCCGCCGGTACTGAAGCTTTCTTT.